This note documents a single T cell receptor (beta chain) sequence. The target of this receptor is not known. Within one base of it there is no much larger clone, and no base qualities were kept. Via the germline V gene, CDR1 is MNHEY and CDR2 SVGAGI. The CDR3 runs 13 residues from the cysteine to the phenylalanine. Of all the DNA, just the CDR3 is kept, 39 bases in frame from base 1. V lost 7 bases and J lost 5 bases; the stretch between them is 15 bases long. The entry originates in a study of siplizumab effects on memory and regulatory T cells (dated by TCRdb to between 2018 and 2021). General notes on the study: The study examined how the anti-CD2 antibody siplizumab affects alloreactive T-cell subsets in allogeneic mixed lymphocyte reactions built from human PBMCs.

The library was generated by the immunoSEQ multiplex PCR assay. The deep sequencing platform assayed approximately 100,000 TCR templates per sample. Genomic DNA extracted from sorted T cells was used for TCRbeta CDR3 sequencing. As for how the authors treated the data: The R programming language was used for clonal analysis of the TCRbeta CDR3 data. Comparing unstimulated samples against CFSE-low samples taken after the reaction was how alloreactive CD4+ and CD8+ clones were defined. Regulatory or non-regulatory origin was assigned to alloreactive CD4+ clones by matching of sequences to sorted unstimulated Treg and non-Treg repertoires. In its TCRdb copy, this immuneACCESS table keeps in-frame sequences only and misses some clones. Where compared with another copy, unresolved V genes explain less than half of these, and the others have no known cause. D and trimming come from the DNA, and the V and J calls and clone size come from that table. This sample comprises approximately 6,500 clones, around three fifths of them detected only once. The top ten constitute approximately 16% of the sample.

Additional sequencing covered unstimulated subsets from a few donor pairs, namely CD8+ effector memory, CD4+ naive, CD8+ TEMRA, CD4+ memory and CD8+ naive. Sorted unstimulated T cells, along with proliferating T cells recovered from mixed lymphocyte reactions, underwent TCRbeta CDR3 sequencing. Fresh whole blood from around eleven HLA-typed healthy donors served as the source for isolating PBMCs. Broad study findings and their caveats: The cumulative frequency of alloreactive sequences that could be traced back to unstimulated CD4+ memory T cells was significantly reduced by siplizumab. Roughly 80-95% of proliferating CD4+ or CD8+ clones could not be assigned a naive or memory phenotype. No functional confirmation was obtained for the suppressive function of proliferating Tregs from siplizumab cultures. Compared with memory T cells, unstimulated naive T cells appeared more diverse, and naive cells seemed to make a substantial contribution to the alloresponse. Among mappable alloreactive CD4+ clones, an average Treg-derived fraction of 68.8% was observed with siplizumab, compared with roughly 28% in control reactions. Sequences below about 10^-5 frequency were poorly captured, so only a minor fraction of alloreactive clones could be mapped to unstimulated subsets.

The chain is made from TRBV6-5 and TRBJ2-7, with TRBD2 as a weak D call on 6 bases. This TCR was sampled from a human donor in good health. Sequenced sample: effector memory CD8+ T cells sorted from blood. The sample's cell subset or site label, in plain terms: unstimulated CD8+ effector memory T cells. The encoded CDR3 is CASTRGSGNEQYF. The DNA sequence is as follows: TGTGCCAGCACGCGGGGTTCGGGAAACGAGCAGTACTTC.